The T cell receptor beta chain under discussion was sequenced for a study of OX40 agonist ivuxolimab in advanced cancers. Study-wide points: In general, CD8+ T cells held more expanded clones than CD4+ did, on average.

Libraries were prepared by immunoSEQ multiplex PCR; TCRdb keeps only in-frame clonotypes and omits some of them. The sample has 15,000 to 20,000 clones, roughly nine tenths seen once. In the case of this clone: Antigen unknown.

Trimming took 1 base from V and 6 from J, leaving 10 bases between them. In germline, CDR1 is GTSNPN, CDR2 SVGIG (reference sequence). This CDR3 comprises 13 residues. The TCR was taken from an adult with an advanced solid tumor such as melanoma, head and neck, liver or kidney cancer. The chain joins TRBV30 to TRBJ2-1, with D perhaps matching TRBD1 (6 bases). Sequencing used CD4+ or CD8+ T cells sorted from blood, obtained in a trial of the OX40 agonist ivuxolimab. CDR3 DNA sequence: TGTGCCTGGAGTGCCGGGACACCCAATGAGCAGTTCTTC. This sequence encodes CAWSAGTPNEQFF.